This T cell receptor beta chain derives from a study of identical twins. Germline-derived CDR1 and CDR2 are SQVTM and ANQGSEA. V lost 3 bases and J lost 5, with 13 bases in between. The CDR3 is 13 residues long. Template switching (which added a universal primer site) was used, and cDNA carried unique molecular identifiers. One entry per CDR3 protein results from TCRdb running MiXCR on the 5' RACE reads. The table lists 420,000 or so distinct CDR3 sequences, less than 20% of them singletons. This clonotype was detected only a few times. What it binds is unknown. Regarding the study as a whole: Twins shared beta out-of-frame sequences in excess, but this excess was weaker. Compared with unrelated sharing, twin-shared out-of-frame alpha sequences had more low-probability sequences. Models underestimated TCR alpha sharing (out-of-frame) in monozygotic twins.

V is TRBV29-1 and J is TRBJ1-2, with D uncertain. Sequenced input: naive T cells sorted from blood. This sequence originates from a man aged 50-59 years in good health. The DNA for the CDR3 is TGCAGCGTTGAGGTTATAGGCGGGTATGGCTACACCTTC. Its protein product is CSVEVIGGYGYTF. The variable domain in full, completed from reference TRBV29-1 and TRBJ1-2, reads SAVISQKPSRDICQRGTSLTIQCQVDSQVTMMFWYRQQPGQSLTLIATANQGSEATYESGFVIDKFPISRPNLTFSTLTVSNMSPEDSSIYLCSVEVIGGYGYTFGSGTRLTVV.